The clone carrying this T cell receptor (beta chain) occurred many times. The antigen remains undetermined. The junction does not match germline at one end; this may be a read error. This record comes from a study of T cells in Graves' hyperthyroidism and ophthalmopathy. Uncontrolled infection, other autoimmune disease, pregnancy or lactation disqualified patients from enrolment. Amplification yielded TCR beta CDR3 regions, with RNA transcripts as the source. HTBI primers drove first-round RT-PCR of the TCR CDR3. TCRdb itself ran the multiplex PCR reads through MiXCR, one entry per CDR3 protein. Of some 460,000 distinct CDR3 sequences listed, around 16% were seen once; the top ten hold just under 8%. Findings and limits, study-wide: Appearing also in blood were most of the thyroid clonotypes expanded above 0.001.

Germline lookup yields CDR1 ENHRY and CDR2 SYGVKD. CDR3 length: 18 amino acids. This clonotype originated in a woman aged 18-29 years with Graves' hyperthyroidism. The sequenced sample was blood. V gene TRBV10-3 combines with J gene TRBJ2-3, with a weak D call TRBD2 (5 bases). The CDR3 spells CAISERSQVGLAQIRSGF. CDR3 nucleotides: TGTGCCATCAGTGAGAGGAGCCAGGTTGGTCTAGCACAGATACGCAGTGGGTTT.